The sequence of this T cell receptor (beta chain) was determined in a study of identifying expanded T cells in peripheral blood. The study, taken as a whole, reports: Over around two and four weeks, about 15 and 19 clones changed, versus more than 1 between replicates. Clone count variance between roughly two-week samples rose with total template count.

Collection occurred without any documented infections or immune events in donors. This clone was picked up one time. What it binds is unknown. Trimming shortened V by 3 bases and J by 3 bases, and 8 bases separated the two germline ends. The CDR3 runs 13 residues. Germline V CDR1 and CDR2: KGHSH, LQKENI. Assay used: immunoSEQ multiplex PCR; TCRdb lists only in-frame clones, some missing. The sample holds around 130,000 clones, 75% to 90% seen once. Sequenced material: blood. The receptor's source is a person aged 18 to 75 in good health. The chain recombines TRBV18 with TRBJ2-5; TRBD2 is a possible D gene (5 bases). The CDR3, as DNA: TGTGCCAGCTCACCTTCGCGGGAAGAGACCCAGTACTTC. This encodes CASSPSREETQYF.